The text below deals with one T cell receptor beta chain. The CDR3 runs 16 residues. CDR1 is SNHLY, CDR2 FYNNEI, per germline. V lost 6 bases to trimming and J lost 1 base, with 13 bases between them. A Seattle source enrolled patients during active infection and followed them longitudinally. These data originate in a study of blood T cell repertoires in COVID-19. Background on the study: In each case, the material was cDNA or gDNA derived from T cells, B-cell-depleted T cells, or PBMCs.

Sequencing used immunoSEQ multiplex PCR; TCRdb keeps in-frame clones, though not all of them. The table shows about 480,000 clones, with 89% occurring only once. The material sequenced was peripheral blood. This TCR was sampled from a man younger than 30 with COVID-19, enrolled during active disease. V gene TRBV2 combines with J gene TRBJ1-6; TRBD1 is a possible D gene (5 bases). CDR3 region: CASRVDRPSYNSPLHF. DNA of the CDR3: TGTGCCAGCAGGGTAGACAGACCATCCTATAATTCACCCCTCCACTTT.